This section outlines one TCR beta chain sequence together with its context. The antigen is not known. The data were obtained in a study of cytomegalovirus exposure and HLA in healthy donors. Study conclusions and caveats: The listing of roughly 160 TCR beta chains classed them as cytomegalovirus-associated.

PCR involved 60 Vbeta and 13 Jbeta primers. Method: immunoSEQ multiplex PCR; TCRdb's copy keeps in-frame clones and lacks some. Seen here are roughly 150,000 clones, 76% observed once, and the top ten hold approximately 3%. The CDR3 has 15 amino acids. Germline V lookup: CDR1 MNHNY, CDR2 SVGAGI (reference sequence). This chain uses TRBV6-6 with TRBJ2-5, with 7 bases fitting TRBD1. The J call may not be correct, given that the DNA end is closer to TRBJ2-7. The receptor comes from a male donor in good health and CMV-seronegative. Sequencing input: PBMCs. The CDR3 region is CASSYSKGASYEQYF. CDR3 DNA sequence: TGTGCCAGCAGTTACTCGAAGGGGGCCTCCTACGAGCAGTACTTC.